The TCR beta chain under discussion was sequenced for a study of T cell repertoires in cytomegalovirus infection. Turning to the study itself: It was the public TCR beta signatures that indicated both CMV infection and matching HLA type.

Findings of the study overall: Individuals carrying CMV plus the relevant HLA were identified by cumulative frequency of public TCR beta families. CMV-specific TCR beta clonotypes restricted by HLA-C dominated the ex vivo response.

MiXCR, run by TCRdb on the reads, gives a single entry per CDR3 protein. The sample consists of some 400,000 distinct CDR3 sequences, 30% to 40% of them appearing once. This clonotype was recorded at least ten times. Its antigen is not known. Trimming shortened V by 2 bases and J by 4 bases, and 15 bases separated the two germline ends. Germline CDR1 MNHEY, CDR2 SVGEGT. The CDR3 consists of 16 residues. V gene TRBV6-2 or TRBV6-3 combines with J gene TRBJ1-5; D perhaps matches TRBD1 (5 bases). This sequence originates from a human donor in good health (CMV status not recorded). Some clones in this sample may be carry-over from other donors' samples. The sequencing input was PBMCs. The CDR3 coding sequence is TGTGCCAGCAGTTACCCCCAGGGATATCGAAATCAGCCCCAGCATTTT. This encodes CASSYPQGYRNQPQHF.